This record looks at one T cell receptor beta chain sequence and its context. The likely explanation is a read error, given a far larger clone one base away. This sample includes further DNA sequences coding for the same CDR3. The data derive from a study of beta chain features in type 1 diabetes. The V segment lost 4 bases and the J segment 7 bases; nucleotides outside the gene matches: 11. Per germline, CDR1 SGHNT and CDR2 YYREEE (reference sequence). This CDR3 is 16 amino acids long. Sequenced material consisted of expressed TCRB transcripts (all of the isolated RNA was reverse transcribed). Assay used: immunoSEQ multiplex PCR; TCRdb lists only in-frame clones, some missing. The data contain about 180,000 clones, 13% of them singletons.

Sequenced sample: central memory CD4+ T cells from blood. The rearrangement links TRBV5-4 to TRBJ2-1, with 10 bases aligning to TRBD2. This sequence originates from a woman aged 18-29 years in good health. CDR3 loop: CASSQDVSGRANEQFF. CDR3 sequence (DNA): TGTGCCAGCAGCCAAGATGTCAGCGGGAGGGCGAATGAGCAGTTCTTC.